The source of this T cell receptor (beta chain) is a study of blood T cell repertoires in COVID-19. Study background: Sources were T cells, B-cell-depleted T cells, or PBMCs; the material itself was cDNA or gDNA.

Original handling: By means of reference gene primer amplification, nucleated cell counts were estimated. TCRdb keeps only in-frame clones here, not all; method: immunoSEQ multiplex PCR. The DNA gave D and trimming, while V, J and clone size come from that table. The data contain roughly 300,000 clones, approximately 85% of them singletons. This CDR3 comprises 17 residues. V was clipped by 5 bases and J by 0 bases; unmatched bases: 9. Germline values: CDR1 SGHNT, CDR2 YENEEA. V gene TRBV11-3 combines with J gene TRBJ2-3; 9 bases fit TRBD1. The source of this sequence is a human donor in a cohort sampled during active COVID-19. What was sequenced was peripheral blood. CDR3 in amino acids: CASSPEGTGISTDTQYF. DNA of the CDR3: TGTGCCAGCAGCCCCGAGGGGACAGGGATAAGCACAGATACGCAGTATTTT.